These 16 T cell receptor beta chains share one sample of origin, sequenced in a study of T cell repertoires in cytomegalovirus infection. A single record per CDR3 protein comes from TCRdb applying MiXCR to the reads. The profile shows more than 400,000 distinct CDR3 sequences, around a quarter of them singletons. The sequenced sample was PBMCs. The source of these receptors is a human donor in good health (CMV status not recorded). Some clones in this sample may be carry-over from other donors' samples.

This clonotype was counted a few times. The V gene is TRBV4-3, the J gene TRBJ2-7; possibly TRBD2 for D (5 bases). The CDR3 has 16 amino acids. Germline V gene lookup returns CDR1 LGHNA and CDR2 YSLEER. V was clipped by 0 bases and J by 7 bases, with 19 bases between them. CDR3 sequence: CASSQDRGGRRPEQYV. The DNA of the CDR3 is TGCGCCAGCAGCCAAGATCGTGGAGGCAGGAGACCAGAGCAGTACGTC.

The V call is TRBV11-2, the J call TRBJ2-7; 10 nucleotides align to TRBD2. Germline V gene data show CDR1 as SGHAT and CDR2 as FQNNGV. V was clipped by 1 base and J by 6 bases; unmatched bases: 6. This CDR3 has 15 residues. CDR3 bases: TGTGCCAGCAGCTTAGCCCTAGCGGGAGATAGCGAGCAGTACGTC. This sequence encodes CASSLALAGDSEQYV.

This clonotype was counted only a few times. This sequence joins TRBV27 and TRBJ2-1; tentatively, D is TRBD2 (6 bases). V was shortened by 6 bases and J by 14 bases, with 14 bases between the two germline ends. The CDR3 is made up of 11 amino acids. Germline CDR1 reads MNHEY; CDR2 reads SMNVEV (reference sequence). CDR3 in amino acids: CASSGGFLEFF. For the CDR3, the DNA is TGTGCCAGCAGCGGGGGTTTTTTGGAGTTCTTC.

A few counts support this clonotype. The CDR3 region has the DNA TGTGCCAGTAGTATAGATCTGGCTAGCGGGACCTACAATGAGCAGTTCTTC. This translates into CASSIDLASGTYNEQFF. This sequence joins TRBV19 and TRBJ2-1, with TRBD2 matching 9 bases. The CDR3 runs to 17 residues. Germline CDR1 is LNHDA and CDR2 is SQIVND (reference sequence). The V gene end was trimmed by 0 bases and the J gene end by 2 bases; junction bases not matched to a gene: 5.

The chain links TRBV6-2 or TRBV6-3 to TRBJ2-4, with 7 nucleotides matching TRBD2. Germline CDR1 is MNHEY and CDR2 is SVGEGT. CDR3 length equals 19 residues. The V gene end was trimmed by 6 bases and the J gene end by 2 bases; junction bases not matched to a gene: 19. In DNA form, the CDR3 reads TGTGCCAGCAGCCACAGAAACATTAGCGGGTGGAGAACCAAAAACATTCAGTACTTC. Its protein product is CASSHRNISGWRTKNIQYF.

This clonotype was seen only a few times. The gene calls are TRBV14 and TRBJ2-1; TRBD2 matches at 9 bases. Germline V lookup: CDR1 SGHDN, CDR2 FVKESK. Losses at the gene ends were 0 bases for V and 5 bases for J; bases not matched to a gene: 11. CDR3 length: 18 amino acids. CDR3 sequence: CASSQDRFSGRANNEQFF. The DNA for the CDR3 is TGTGCCAGCAGCCAAGACCGATTTAGCGGGAGAGCGAACAATGAGCAGTTCTTC. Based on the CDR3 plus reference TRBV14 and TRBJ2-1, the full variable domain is EAGVTQFPSHSVIEKGQTVTLRCDPISGHDNLYWYRRVMGKEIKFLLHFVKESKQDESGMPNNRFLAERTGGTYSTLKVQPAELEDSGVYFCASSQDRFSGRANNEQFFGPGTRLTVL.

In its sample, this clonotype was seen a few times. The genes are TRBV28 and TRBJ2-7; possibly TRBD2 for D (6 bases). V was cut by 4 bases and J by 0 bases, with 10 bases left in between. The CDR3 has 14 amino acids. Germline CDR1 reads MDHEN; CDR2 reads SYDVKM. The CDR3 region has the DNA TGTGCCAGCAGTTGGGACTCCAGCTCCTACGAGCAGTACTTC. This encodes CASSWDSSSYEQYF.

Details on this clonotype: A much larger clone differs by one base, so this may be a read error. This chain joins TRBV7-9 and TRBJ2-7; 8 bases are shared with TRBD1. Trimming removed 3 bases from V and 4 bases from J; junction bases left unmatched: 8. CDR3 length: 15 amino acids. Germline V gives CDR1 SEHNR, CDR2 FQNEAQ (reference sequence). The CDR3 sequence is CASSFAQGAHYEQYF. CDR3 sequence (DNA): TGTGCCAGCAGCTTCGCCCAGGGGGCGCATTACGAGCAGTACTTC.

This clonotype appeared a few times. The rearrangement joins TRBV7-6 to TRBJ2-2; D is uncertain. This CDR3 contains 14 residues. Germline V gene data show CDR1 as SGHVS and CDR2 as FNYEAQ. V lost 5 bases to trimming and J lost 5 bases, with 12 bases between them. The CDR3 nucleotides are TGTGCCAGCAGCCCCGGATCGGGTACCGGGGAGCTGTTTTTT. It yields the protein CASSPGSGTGELFF.

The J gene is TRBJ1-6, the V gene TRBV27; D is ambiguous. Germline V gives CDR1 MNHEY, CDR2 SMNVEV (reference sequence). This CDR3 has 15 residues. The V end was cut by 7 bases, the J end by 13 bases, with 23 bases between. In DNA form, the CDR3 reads TGTGCCAGCACGGGCTATGAGGGTTTACCGTCCCCCCTCCACTTT. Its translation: CASTGYEGLPSPLHF.

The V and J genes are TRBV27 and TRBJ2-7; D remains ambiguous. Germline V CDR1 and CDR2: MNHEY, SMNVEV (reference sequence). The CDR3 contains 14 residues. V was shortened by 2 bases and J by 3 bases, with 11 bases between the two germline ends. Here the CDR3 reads CASSLRATYYEQYF. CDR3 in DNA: TGTGCCAGCAGTTTAAGAGCGACCTACTACGAGCAGTACTTC.

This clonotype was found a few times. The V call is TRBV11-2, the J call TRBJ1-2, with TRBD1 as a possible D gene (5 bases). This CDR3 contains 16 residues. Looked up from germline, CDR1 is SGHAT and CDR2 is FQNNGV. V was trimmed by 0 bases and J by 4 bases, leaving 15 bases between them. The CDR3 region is CASSLDPHRWGYGYTF. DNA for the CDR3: TGTGCCAGCAGCTTAGATCCTCACAGGTGGGGCTATGGCTACACCTTC.

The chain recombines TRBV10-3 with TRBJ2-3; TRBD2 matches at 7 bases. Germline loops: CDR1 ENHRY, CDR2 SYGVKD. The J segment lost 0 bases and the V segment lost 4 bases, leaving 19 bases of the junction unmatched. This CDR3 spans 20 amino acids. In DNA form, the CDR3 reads TGTGCCATCAGTGGTTCTTCTAGCGGCGGGAAATATCAAAGCACAGATACGCAGTATTTT. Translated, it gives CAISGSSSGGKYQSTDTQYF.

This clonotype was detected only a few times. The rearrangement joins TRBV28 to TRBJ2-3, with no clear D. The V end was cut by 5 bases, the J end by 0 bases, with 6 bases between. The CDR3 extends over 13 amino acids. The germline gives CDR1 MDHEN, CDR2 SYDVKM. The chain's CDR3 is CASSDKSTDTQYF. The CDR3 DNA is TGTGCCAGCAGTGACAAGAGCACAGATACGCAGTATTTT.

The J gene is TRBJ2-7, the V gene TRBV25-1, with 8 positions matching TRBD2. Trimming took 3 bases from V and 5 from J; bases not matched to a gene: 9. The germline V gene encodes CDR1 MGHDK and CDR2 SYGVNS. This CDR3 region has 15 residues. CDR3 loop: CASSEAGGRWDEQYV. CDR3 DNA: TGTGCCAGCAGTGAGGCGGGCGGGAGGTGGGACGAGCAGTACGTC.

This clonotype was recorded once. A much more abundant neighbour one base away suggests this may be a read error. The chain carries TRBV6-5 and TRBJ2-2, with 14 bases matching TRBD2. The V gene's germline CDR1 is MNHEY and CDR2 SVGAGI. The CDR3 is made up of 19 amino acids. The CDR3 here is CASSYSGLAGAWYTRELFF. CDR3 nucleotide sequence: TGTGCCAGCAGTTACTCGGGACTAGCGGGAGCCTGGTACACCCGGGAGCTGTTTTTT.